The 11 T cell receptor beta chains in this list originate from one sample, sequenced in a study of blood T cell repertoires in COVID-19. Only in-frame clones appear in the TCRdb table, and some are missing; sequencing was by immunoSEQ multiplex PCR. The sample has roughly 400,000 clones, more than 75% seen once. The sequenced sample consisted of peripheral blood. Every receptor here comes from a woman aged 55-69 years with COVID-19, enrolled during active disease.

The chain combines TRBV6-5 with TRBJ2-7; possibly TRBD1 for D (6 bases). Trimming cost V 6 bases and J 4 bases, with 19 bases left between them. Germline lookup yields CDR1 MNHEY and CDR2 SVGAGI. This CDR3 region has 15 residues. The CDR3 DNA sequence: TGTGCCAGCAGCCCAAATCGTGGGCAGGGGTACGAGCAGTACTTC. Residues: CASSPNRGQGYEQYF.

The chain carries TRBV5-6 and TRBJ1-5; D gene unclear. Germline V gene lookup returns CDR1 SGHDT and CDR2 YYEEEE. This CDR3 is built from 15 residues. V gave up 4 bases and J gave up 0 bases, with 11 bases separating them. Here the CDR3 reads CASSRRTYSNQPQHF. CDR3 nucleotide sequence: TGTGCCAGCAGCCGGAGAACTTATAGCAATCAGCCCCAGCATTTT.

The chain carries TRBV28 and TRBJ1-5; the match to TRBD1 covers 7 bases. CDR1 is MDHEN and CDR2 is SYDVKM in the germline V gene. The CDR3 is 15 amino acids. V dropped 7 bases and J dropped 3; count of bases not matched to a gene: 9. DNA of the CDR3: TGTGCCAGCACCCAGGGGGGAGCACACAATCAGCCCCAGCATTTT. Its protein product is CASTQGGAHNQPQHF.

V is TRBV27 and J is TRBJ2-7, with 9 bases lining up with TRBD2. V dropped 0 bases and J dropped 3; count of bases not matched to a gene: 3. Germline V gene lookup returns CDR1 MNHEY and CDR2 SMNVEV (reference sequence). There are 15 residues in the CDR3. The chain's CDR3 is CASSLSSGGIYEQYF. The CDR3 nucleotides read TGTGCCAGCAGTTTATCTAGCGGGGGCATCTACGAGCAGTACTTC.

This clone was seen a handful of times. The rearrangement links TRBV7-4 to TRBJ1-3; 10 nucleotides match TRBD1. The CDR3 covers 18 residues. The trim removed 5 bases at V and 3 bases at J, leaving 13 bases unmatched. Germline CDR1 and CDR2: SGHVT and SQSDAQ. The CDR3 nucleotides read TGTGCCAGCAGCGAAACCGCGGACAGGGGGATGTGTGGAAACACCATATATTTT. Protein: CASSETADRGMCGNTIYF.

The V call is TRBV5-1, the J call TRBJ1-1; 7 positions agree with TRBD1. The length of the CDR3 is 14 residues. V gave up 1 base and J gave up 5 bases; unmatched junction bases: 5. Germline V gives CDR1 SGHRS, CDR2 YFSETQ. The CDR3 nucleotides are TGCGCCAGCAGCTTGATCTCAGGGGGAACTGAAGCTTTCTTT. It specifies CASSLISGGTEAFF.

The chain is built from TRBV18 and TRBJ1-1, with D hard to call. The CDR3 runs to 15 residues. Germline CDR1 and CDR2: KGHSH and LQKENI. The V end lost 1 base, the J end lost 3 bases, and 12 bases lay between the germline ends. The CDR3 sequence is CASSPLPGGDTEAFF. CDR3 in DNA: TGTGCCAGCTCACCACTACCGGGCGGGGACACTGAAGCTTTCTTT.

This chain links TRBV20-1 with TRBJ2-3, with 7 bases that match TRBD2. V trimming: 7 bases; J trimming: 6 bases; junction bases outside the gene matches: 4. Germline V gene sequence: CDR1 DFQATT, CDR2 SNEGSKA (reference sequence). The CDR3 spans 11 residues. The CDR3 spells CSGAGSDTQYF. CDR3 nucleotides: TGCAGTGGAGCGGGGTCCGATACGCAGTATTTT.

In DNA, the CDR3 is TGTGCCAGCAGTTACTCGTGGCAGGGGGGAGATACGCAGTATTTT. This codes for CASSYSWQGGDTQYF. The chain links TRBV6-5 to TRBJ2-3, with TRBD1 as a possible D gene (7 bases). V dropped 0 bases and J dropped 5 bases, with 12 bases sitting between them. This CDR3 has 15 amino acids. Germline CDR1 reads MNHEY; CDR2 reads SVGAGI.

In DNA, the CDR3 is TGTGCCAGCAGCCCTGGTGGGACAGGGGGCAATGAGCAGTTCTTC. The encoded protein is CASSPGGTGGNEQFF. The chain uses TRBV7-6 and TRBJ2-1, with 11 bases aligning to TRBD1. Germline V gene lookup returns CDR1 SGHVS and CDR2 FNYEAQ. This CDR3 is 15 amino acids long. Germline trimming cut 5 bases from V and 6 bases from J; bases unmatched to any gene: 6.

This clone turned up a few times. The chain links TRBV5-1 to TRBJ1-2; TRBD1 agrees at 7 bases. Per the germline V gene, CDR1 is SGHRS and CDR2 is YFSETQ. The CDR3 sequence is 14 residues long. Germline trimming cut 5 bases from V and 10 bases from J; bases unmatched to any gene: 14. The CDR3 bases are TGCGCCAGCAGAGGGCCGGGGACAGCGAGTGACTACACCTTC. It is translated as CASRGPGTASDYTF.